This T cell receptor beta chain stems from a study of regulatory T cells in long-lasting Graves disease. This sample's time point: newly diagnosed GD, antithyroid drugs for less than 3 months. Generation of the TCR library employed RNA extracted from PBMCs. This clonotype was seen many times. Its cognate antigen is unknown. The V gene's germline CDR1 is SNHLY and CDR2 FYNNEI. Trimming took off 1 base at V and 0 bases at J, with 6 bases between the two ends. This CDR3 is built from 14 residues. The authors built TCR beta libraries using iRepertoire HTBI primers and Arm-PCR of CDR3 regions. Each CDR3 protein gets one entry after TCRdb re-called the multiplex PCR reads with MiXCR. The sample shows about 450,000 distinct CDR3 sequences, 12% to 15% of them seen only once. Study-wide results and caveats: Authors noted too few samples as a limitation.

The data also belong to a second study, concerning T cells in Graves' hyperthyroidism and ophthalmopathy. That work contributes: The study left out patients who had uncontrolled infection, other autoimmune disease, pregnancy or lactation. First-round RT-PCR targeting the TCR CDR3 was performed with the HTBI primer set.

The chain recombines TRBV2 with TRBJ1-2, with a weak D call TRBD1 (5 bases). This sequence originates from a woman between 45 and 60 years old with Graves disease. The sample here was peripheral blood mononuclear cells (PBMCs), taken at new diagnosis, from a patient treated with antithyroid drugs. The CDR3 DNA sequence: TGTGCCAGCAGTGAAGGGGGCACTAACTATGGCTACACCTTC. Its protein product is CASSEGGTNYGYTF.